Each of the 21 T cell receptor beta chains below was sequenced from the same sample in a study of blood T cell repertoires in COVID-19. The repertoire was sequenced with immunoSEQ multiplex PCR; TCRdb's copy has only in-frame clones and lacks some. In the table there are approximately 100,000 clones, around 90% of which are singletons. The sample comprised peripheral blood. The receptors come from a woman of 80 years or more in a cohort sampled during active COVID-19.

The DNA of the CDR3 is TGTGCCAGCAGTTCCTACCCAGGGAGGGGGGAAAAACTGTTTTTT. Translated, it gives CASSSYPGRGEKLFF. The chain links TRBV27 to TRBJ1-4, with D perhaps TRBD1 (6 bases). Germline V lookup: CDR1 MNHEY, CDR2 SMNVEV (reference sequence). The CDR3 sequence is 15 residues long. Trimming cost V 4 bases and J 8 bases, with 17 bases left between them.

The chain uses TRBV28 and TRBJ1-3; TRBD1 is a possible D gene (5 bases). CDR3 length: 14 residues. Per the germline V gene, CDR1 is MDHEN and CDR2 is SYDVKM. With 9 bases removed from V and 2 bases from J, the gap between germline ends came to 14 bases. Here the CDR3 reads CASWGGEAGNTIYF. DNA for the CDR3: TGTGCCAGTTGGGGGGGAGAAGCTGGAAACACCATATATTTT.

CDR3 nucleotides: TGTGCCAGCAGACGACAGGGGACAGTGAATCAGCCCCAGCATTTT. Translation: CASRRQGTVNQPQHF. The V call is TRBV28, the J call TRBJ1-5; 8 nucleotides align to TRBD1. This CDR3 is 15 amino acids long. CDR1 is MDHEN and CDR2 is SYDVKM in the germline V gene. V was pared by 6 bases and J by 4 bases, with 8 bases of the junction left unmatched.

This clone was detected only once. CDR3 DNA: TGTGCCAGCAGCGCCCGGGACAGGGGGGGCGTTCAGTACTTC. Amino acids: CASSARDRGGVQYF. The chain carries TRBV7-8 and TRBJ2-4; 11 positions agree with TRBD1. The CDR3 covers 14 residues. CDR1 is SGHVS and CDR2 is FQNEAQ in the germline V gene. Trimming at V came to 5 bases and at J to 11 bases, leaving 8 bases not matched to a gene.

V and J are TRBV3-1 (or the pseudogene TRBV3-2) and TRBJ1-1, with D perhaps TRBD1 (6 bases). Trimming removed 2 bases at V and 3 bases at J, with 7 bases between. In germline, CDR1 is LGHDT, CDR2 YNNKEL (reference sequence). The CDR3 sequence is 13 residues long. CDR3 sequence (DNA): TGTGCCAGCAGCCAAAGGACAGACACTGAAGCTTTCTTT. This sequence encodes CASSQRTDTEAFF.

The J gene is TRBJ2-7, the V gene TRBV6-5, with TRBD2 matching 8 bases. Trimming took 5 bases from V and 6 from J; bases not matched to a gene: 6. Germline lookup yields CDR1 MNHEY and CDR2 SVGAGI. CDR3 length: 13 amino acids. CDR3 in amino acids: CASSRSGTFEQYF. CDR3 nucleotides: TGTGCCAGCAGTCGTAGCGGGACTTTCGAGCAGTACTTC.

This clone appeared a single time. The chain has TRBV19 and TRBJ2-1, with TRBD2 matching 9 bases. Germline CDR1 reads LNHDA; CDR2 reads SQIVND (reference sequence). The V gene end was trimmed by 5 bases and the J gene end by 8 bases; junction bases not matched to a gene: 10. This CDR3 is 15 amino acids long. CDR3 loop: CASSEWGLAGYEQFF. DNA for the CDR3: TGTGCCAGTAGTGAATGGGGACTAGCCGGGTATGAGCAGTTCTTC.

This chain links TRBV3-1 (or the pseudogene TRBV3-2) with TRBJ2-7; 12 nucleotides line up with TRBD1. Germline loops: CDR1 LGHDT, CDR2 YNNKEL (reference sequence). Trimming at V came to 6 bases and at J to 2 bases, leaving 5 bases not matched to a gene. CDR3 length equals 15 residues. This chain's CDR3 is CASSARDRGPYEQYF. In nucleotides, the CDR3 is TGTGCCAGCAGTGCCCGGGACAGGGGGCCCTACGAGCAGTACTTC.

The chain uses TRBV5-1 and TRBJ1-2, with a possible D match to TRBD1 (5 bases). V lost 4 bases and J 4 bases, leaving 14 bases between the germline ends. Germline V gives CDR1 SGHRS, CDR2 YFSETQ. This CDR3 region has 14 residues. CDR3 sequence reads: CASSINDSPYGYTF. The CDR3 bases are TGCGCCAGCAGCATTAATGACAGTCCCTATGGCTACACCTTC.

The chain employs TRBV19 and TRBJ2-1; tentatively, D is TRBD1 (6 bases). The germline V gene encodes CDR1 LNHDA and CDR2 SQIVND (reference sequence). This CDR3 comprises 15 residues. V lost 7 bases and J lost 5, with 18 bases in between. The CDR3 DNA reads TGTGCCAGTAACCAACAGGGCGCGATAAACAATGAGCAGTTCTTC. Amino acids: CASNQQGAINNEQFF. Supplemented by reference TRBV19 and TRBJ2-1, the full variable domain reads DGGITQSPKYLFRKEGQNVTLSCEQNLNHDAMYWYRQDPGQGLRLIYYSQIVNDFQKGDIAEGYSVSREKKESFPLTVTSAQKNPTAFYLCASNQQGAINNEQFFGPGTRLTVL.

V gene TRBV15 combines with J gene TRBJ2-7, with 9 bases aligning to TRBD2. V was pared by 2 bases and J by 3 bases, with 8 bases of the junction left unmatched. The CDR3 is 16 residues long. Germline V CDR1 and CDR2: LNHNV, YYDKDF (reference sequence). The CDR3 DNA reads TGTGCCACCAGCAGAATAGCTAGCGGGATAGTCTACGAGCAGTACTTC. This encodes CATSRIASGIVYEQYF. Based on the CDR3 plus reference TRBV15 and TRBJ2-7, the full variable domain is DAMVIQNPRYQVTQFGKPVTLSCSQTLNHNVMYWYQQKSSQAPKLLFHYYDKDFNNEADTPDNFQSRRPNTSFCFLDIRSPGLGDTAMYLCATSRIASGIVYEQYFGPGTRLTVT.

This clone was detected only a few times. The rearrangement joins TRBV13 to TRBJ1-2; D is perhaps TRBD1 (5 bases). V lost 4 bases and J 4 bases, leaving 13 bases between the germline ends. This CDR3 contains 14 residues. Germline lookup yields CDR1 PRHDT and CDR2 FYEKMQ (reference sequence). CDR3 sequence (DNA): TGTGCCAGCAGCTCCAGACAGCCCCCCTATGGCTACACCTTC. Encoded protein: CASSSRQPPYGYTF.

This sequence joins TRBV5-5 and TRBJ1-5; 10 positions match TRBD1. V dropped 4 bases and J dropped 5; count of bases not matched to a gene: 6. Germline V gene sequence: CDR1 SGHKS, CDR2 YYEKEE (reference sequence). The length of the CDR3 is 15 residues. In DNA, the CDR3 is TGTGCCAGCAGCCTGGGACAGGGGAATTATCAGCCCCAGCATTTT. Its translation is CASSLGQGNYQPQHF.

The V call is TRBV27, the J call TRBJ1-5; tentatively, D is TRBD1 (5 bases). The germline V gene encodes CDR1 MNHEY and CDR2 SMNVEV (reference sequence). V lost 3 bases, J lost 0 bases, and 18 bases lay in between. The CDR3 is 18 residues long. The CDR3 nucleotides read TGTGCCAGCAGTTTGGGTAGGGAGGGGCTCCTTAGCAATCAGCCCCAGCATTTT. Its translation is CASSLGREGLLSNQPQHF.

The CDR3 coding sequence is TGTGCCAGCAGTCGGACTAGCGGGATTATCGAGCAGTACTTC. Encoded protein: CASSRTSGIIEQYF. The chain joins TRBV6-6 to TRBJ2-7; 12 nucleotides match TRBD2. This CDR3 comprises 14 residues. From germline, CDR1 is MNHNY and CDR2 SVGAGI (reference sequence). V dropped 5 bases and J dropped 6; count of bases not matched to a gene: 5.

This clone was recorded once. The chain uses TRBV30 and TRBJ2-5, with D hard to call. The CDR3 spans 12 residues. Per the germline V gene, CDR1 is GTSNPN and CDR2 is SVGIG (reference sequence). In DNA form, the CDR3 reads TGTACTACCGCGGTGTACCAAGAGACCCAGTACTTC. This translates into CTTAVYQETQYF.

CDR3 region: CASSLDSFNQPQHF. DNA of the CDR3: TGTGCCAGCAGCTTAGACTCCTTCAATCAGCCCCAGCATTTT. The chain links TRBV7-2 to TRBJ1-5; D not resolved. Trimming removed 1 base at V and 3 bases at J, with 7 bases between. CDR1 SGHTA and CDR2 FQGNSA come from the germline V gene. CDR3 length: 14 residues.

The chain recombines TRBV11-2 with TRBJ1-3; D unresolved. The germline V gene has CDR1 SGHAT and CDR2 FQNNGV. This CDR3 contains 18 residues. V was shortened by 2 bases and J by 0 bases, with 17 bases between the two germline ends. For the CDR3, the DNA is TGTGCCAGCAGCTTACTTGTAGGAGGCAGAACCTCTGGAAACACCATATATTTT. This encodes CASSLLVGGRTSGNTIYF. The whole variable domain, filled in from reference TRBV11-2 and TRBJ1-3, reads EAGVAQSPRYKIIEKRQSVAFWCNPISGHATLYWYQQILGQGPKLLIQFQNNGVVDDSQLPKDRFSAERLKGVDSTLKIQPAKLEDSAVYLCASSLLVGGRTSGNTIYFGEGSWLTVV.

The V gene is TRBV19, the J gene TRBJ2-1, with 7 bases identical to TRBD1. CDR3 length equals 16 residues. Germline trimming cut 4 bases from V and 6 bases from J; bases unmatched to any gene: 12. Germline values: CDR1 LNHDA, CDR2 SQIVND (reference sequence). In nucleotides, the CDR3 is TGTGCCAGTAGTAAAAATAGACAGGGTGGGGGCAATGAGCAGTTCTTC. Protein product: CASSKNRQGGGNEQFF.

The V and J genes are TRBV25-1 and TRBJ1-5; D remains unclear. Trimming removed 1 base at V and 6 bases at J, with 10 bases between. This CDR3 contains 14 residues. In germline, CDR1 is MGHDK, CDR2 SYGVNS. CDR3 amino acids: CASSESHPGQPQHF. The CDR3 nucleotides read TGTGCCAGCAGTGAATCCCACCCCGGTCAGCCCCAGCATTTT.

This sequence joins TRBV5-1 and TRBJ2-6, with 8 bases that match TRBD1. The CDR3 sequence is 17 residues long. Germline trimming cut 0 bases from V and 0 bases from J; bases unmatched to any gene: 2. Germline V gene sequence: CDR1 SGHRS, CDR2 YFSETQ. Here the CDR3 reads CASSLGQGASGANVLTF. The CDR3 nucleotides read TGCGCCAGCAGCTTGGGCCAGGGGGCCTCTGGGGCCAACGTCCTGACTTTC. The full variable domain, rest sourced from reference TRBV5-1 and TRBJ2-6, is KAGVTQTPRYLIKTRGQQVTLSCSPISGHRSVSWYQQTPGQGLQFLFEYFSETQRNKGNFPGRFSGRQFSNSRSEMNVSTLELGDSALYLCASSLGQGASGANVLTFGAGSRLTVL.